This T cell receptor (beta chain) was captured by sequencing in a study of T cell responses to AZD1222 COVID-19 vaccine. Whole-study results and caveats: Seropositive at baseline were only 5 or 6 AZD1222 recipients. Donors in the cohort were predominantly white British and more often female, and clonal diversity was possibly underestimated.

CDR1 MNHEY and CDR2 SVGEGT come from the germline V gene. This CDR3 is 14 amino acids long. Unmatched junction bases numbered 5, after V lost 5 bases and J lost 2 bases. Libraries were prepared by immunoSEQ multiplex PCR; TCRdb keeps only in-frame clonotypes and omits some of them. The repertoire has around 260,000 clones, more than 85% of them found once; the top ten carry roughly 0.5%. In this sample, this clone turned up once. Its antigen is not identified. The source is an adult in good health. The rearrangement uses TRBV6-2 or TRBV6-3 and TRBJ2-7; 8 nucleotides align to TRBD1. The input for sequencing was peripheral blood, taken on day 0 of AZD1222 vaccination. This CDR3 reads CASSHGQGTYEQYF. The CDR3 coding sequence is TGTGCCAGCAGTCACGGACAGGGAACCTACGAGCAGTACTTC.